Shown below are 26 T cell receptor beta chains from a single sample sequenced in a study of control samples from healthy donors and cancer patients. Data came from immunoSEQ multiplex PCR; TCRdb stores just in-frame clones and leaves some out. The sample lists about 98,000 clones, roughly four fifths occurring once. The specimen was blood. All receptors derive from a man in his sixties in good health.

The chain carries TRBV12-3 or TRBV12-4 and TRBJ2-5; D remains unclear. V lost 8 bases to trimming and J lost 5 bases, with 9 bases between them. The CDR3 contains 11 residues. The CDR3 nucleotides are TGTGCCAGCTCAGTCGCGGAGACCCAGTACTTC. Translation: CASSVAETQYF.

The chain recombines TRBV12-5 with TRBJ1-1; the D gene is possibly TRBD1 (5 bases). This CDR3 is 16 amino acids long. The germline V gene has CDR1 LGHNT and CDR2 FRNRAP. V lost 7 bases and J 1 base, leaving 19 bases between the germline ends. The CDR3 sequence: CASAIGTTYGNTEAFF. CDR3 in DNA: TGTGCTAGTGCCATAGGGACTACTTATGGGAACACTGAAGCTTTCTTT.

The chain has TRBV30 and TRBJ1-1; tentatively, D is TRBD1 (6 bases). This CDR3 is built from 15 residues. V lost 2 bases and J lost 2, with 15 bases in between. Per germline, CDR1 GTSNPN and CDR2 SVGIG (reference sequence). As DNA, the CDR3 is TGTGCCTGGAGTACCCCCGGCGGGGGCAACACTGAAGCTTTCTTT. Its protein product is CAWSTPGGGNTEAFF.

This chain's CDR3 is CASSFGDTLSGNTIYF. CDR3 sequence (DNA): TGTGCCAGCAGCTTCGGGGATACCCTCTCTGGAAACACCATATATTTT. The chain recombines TRBV5-6 with TRBJ1-3; no definite D call. Trimming pared 2 bases from V and 0 bases from J, leaving 12 bases between. The germline gives CDR1 SGHDT, CDR2 YYEEEE. The CDR3 extends over 16 amino acids.

Only one count was recorded for this clone. V and J are TRBV18 and TRBJ1-1; maybe TRBD1 (5 bases). The CDR3 loop spans 13 amino acids. From germline, CDR1 is KGHSH and CDR2 LQKENI. V was cut by 5 bases and J by 0 bases, with 7 bases left in between. CDR3 coding DNA: TGTGCCAGCTCAGGACAATTGAACACTGAAGCTTTCTTT. Encoded protein: CASSGQLNTEAFF.

The V call is TRBV10-3, the J call TRBJ2-1, with D possibly matching TRBD2 (6 bases). The V end lost 5 bases, the J end lost 5 bases, and 13 bases lay between the germline ends. CDR1 ENHRY and CDR2 SYGVKD come from the germline V gene. This CDR3 contains 14 residues. The CDR3 reads CAISLRERDNEQFF. CDR3 nucleotide sequence: TGTGCCATCAGTTTAAGAGAGCGGGACAATGAGCAGTTCTTC.

The chain joins TRBV5-4 to TRBJ1-2; a weak D match, TRBD1 (6 bases). V gave up 0 bases and J gave up 3 bases, with 18 bases separating them. CDR1 and CDR2 (germline): SGHNT, YYREEE (reference sequence). This CDR3 contains 17 residues. The CDR3 sequence is CASSLEQGYSNHYGYTF. As DNA, the CDR3 is TGTGCCAGCAGCTTGGAACAGGGATACTCCAATCACTATGGCTACACCTTC.

V is TRBV19 and J is TRBJ2-5; D possibly corresponds to TRBD2 (6 bases). The ends were cut back, 9 bases at V and 5 bases at J, with 16 bases in the middle. The CDR3 extends over 13 amino acids. Looked up from germline, CDR1 is LNHDA and CDR2 is SQIVND (reference sequence). The CDR3 region is CARARGRLETQYF. Here the CDR3 DNA reads TGTGCCAGGGCTCGGGGGAGATTGGAGACCCAGTACTTC.

This sequence joins TRBV6-6 and TRBJ1-5; possible D gene TRBD1, 5 bases. The germline V and J ends were trimmed by 6 bases and 2 bases, with 11 bases remaining between them. Germline CDR1 reads MNHNY; CDR2 reads SVGAGI (reference sequence). CDR3 size: 14 residues. The CDR3: CASSQGSRNQPQHF. In DNA, the CDR3 is TGTGCCAGCAGCCAGGGCAGCCGCAATCAGCCCCAGCATTTT.

V is TRBV7-9 and J is TRBJ1-3, with TRBD1 as a possible D gene (5 bases). The ends were cut back, 0 bases at V and 0 bases at J, with 18 bases in the middle. This CDR3 spans 19 amino acids. CDR1 is SEHNR and CDR2 is FQNEAQ in the germline V gene (reference sequence). The CDR3 DNA sequence: TGTGCCAGCAGCTTAGCCTTACGGCGGTCTGGGGCCTCTGGAAACACCATATATTTT. This sequence encodes CASSLALRRSGASGNTIYF.

The chain employs TRBV10-2 and TRBJ2-7; no reliable D call. Trimming took off 2 bases at V and 0 bases at J, with 11 bases between the two ends. Germline V gives CDR1 WSHSY, CDR2 SAAADI. This CDR3 spans 15 amino acids. CDR3 DNA: TGCGCCAGCAGTGAGGTCCAGGCTCCCTCCTACGAGCAGTACTTC. Amino acids: CASSEVQAPSYEQYF.

This clone was observed a single time. The sample contains more than one DNA sequence encoding this CDR3. The V gene is TRBV7-9, the J gene TRBJ2-7; 9 bases are shared with TRBD1. V dropped 5 bases and J dropped 2; count of bases not matched to a gene: 7. The CDR3 has 15 amino acids. Germline CDR1 and CDR2: SEHNR and FQNEAQ (reference sequence). Here the CDR3 DNA reads TGTGCCAGCAGCCCCCGGGGACAGGGTCCCTACGAGCAGTACTTC. This sequence encodes CASSPRGQGPYEQYF.

This chain joins TRBV30 and TRBJ2-1; 9 bases agree with TRBD2. Trimming removed 5 bases from V and 7 bases from J; junction bases left unmatched: 9. This CDR3 contains 14 residues. Germline CDR1 reads GTSNPN; CDR2 reads SVGIG (reference sequence). The CDR3 reads CAWSGTSSINEQFF. Written as DNA, the CDR3 is TGTGCCTGGTCCGGGACTAGCTCGATAAATGAGCAGTTCTTC.

This rearrangement joins TRBV6-2 or TRBV6-3 to TRBJ1-1, with D tentatively TRBD1 (5 bases). The germline gives CDR1 MNHEY, CDR2 SVGEGT. The CDR3 is 16 amino acids. Trimming shortened V by 0 bases and J by 0 bases, and 11 bases separated the two germline ends. CDR3 protein: CASSYSVGQMNTEAFF. CDR3 coding DNA: TGTGCCAGCAGTTACTCGGTGGGGCAGATGAACACTGAAGCTTTCTTT.

This rearrangement joins TRBV5-8 to TRBJ1-3; TRBD1 is a possible D gene (6 bases). This CDR3 is 16 amino acids long. Trimming removed 0 bases at V and 4 bases at J, with 14 bases between. Germline CDR1 SGHTS, CDR2 YDEGEE. The CDR3 protein is CASSLAAGAAGNTIYF. CDR3 bases: TGTGCCAGCAGCTTGGCGGCAGGGGCCGCCGGAAACACCATATATTTT.

The chain links TRBV30 to TRBJ1-1; weak D call: TRBD1 (6 bases). The CDR3 length is 13 residues. Germline CDR1 GTSNPN, CDR2 SVGIG (reference sequence). V was clipped by 4 bases and J by 5 bases, with 14 bases between them. CDR3 region: CAWTGASFTEAFF. CDR3 nucleotides: TGTGCCTGGACAGGGGCTTCGTTTACTGAAGCTTTCTTT.

J is TRBJ2-3 and V is TRBV6-5; the match to TRBD2 covers 9 bases. J was trimmed by 1 base and V by 3 bases; bases with no gene match: 5. The CDR3 has 16 amino acids. The germline V gene encodes CDR1 MNHEY and CDR2 SVGAGI. The CDR3 region has the DNA TGTGCCAGCAGTTATCTGCCTAGCGGGGGCACAGATACGCAGTATTTT. It specifies CASSYLPSGGTDTQYF.

This rearrangement joins TRBV7-3 to TRBJ2-6; possibly TRBD2 for D (5 bases). CDR1 SGHTA and CDR2 FQGTGA come from the germline V gene. CDR3 length: 15 amino acids. Trimming took 5 bases from V and 16 from J, leaving 24 bases between them. CDR3 in DNA: TGTGCCAGCAGCCCTAGCCGTACAGACAAGTCTCATCTGACTTTC. Residues: CASSPSRTDKSHLTF.

The V and J genes are TRBV27 and TRBJ2-2; 8 bases align to TRBD2. From germline, CDR1 is MNHEY and CDR2 SMNVEV (reference sequence). The CDR3 spans 16 residues. The J segment lost 3 bases and the V segment lost 6 bases, leaving 9 bases of the junction unmatched. The CDR3 coding sequence is TGTGCCAGCAGGCGACCGGGACTAGTTGACACCGGGGAGCTGTTTTTT. This translates into CASRRPGLVDTGELFF.

This CDR3 is CASSLGTPQFF. CDR3 coding DNA: TGTGCCAGCAGCTTAGGGACTCCCCAGTTCTTC. The rearrangement links TRBV7-9 to TRBJ2-1, with D possibly TRBD2 on 5 matching bases. V lost 1 base to trimming and J lost 13 bases, with 8 bases between them. This CDR3 contains 11 residues. Germline V CDR1 and CDR2: SEHNR, FQNEAQ (reference sequence). Supplemented by reference TRBV7-9 and TRBJ2-1, the full variable domain reads DTGVSQNPRHKITKRGQNVTFRCDPISEHNRLYWYRQTLGQGPEFLTYFQNEAQLEKSRLLSDRFSAERPKGSFSTLEIQRTEQGDSAMYLCASSLGTPQFFGPGTRLTVL.

This clone was seen only once. V usage is TRBV15 and J usage is TRBJ2-4; possibly TRBD2 for D (5 bases). Per germline, CDR1 LNHNV and CDR2 YYDKDF (reference sequence). There are 17 residues in the CDR3. Trimming stripped 0 bases from V and 2 bases from J, with 14 bases between. The CDR3 DNA reads TGTGCCACCAGCAGAGATGGACTCCGAACCACCAAAAACATTCAGTACTTC. Its protein is CATSRDGLRTTKNIQYF.

This clone occurred a few times. Additional DNA sequences in this sample encode the identical CDR3. The chain is built from TRBV19 and TRBJ2-3; D is unresolved. Germline-derived CDR1 and CDR2 are LNHDA and SQIVND (reference sequence). V was pared by 6 bases and J by 0 bases, with 7 bases between. The length of the CDR3 is 13 residues. The CDR3 protein is CASRPTSTDTQYF. The CDR3 DNA sequence: TGTGCCAGTAGGCCGACTAGCACAGATACGCAGTATTTT.

The V and J genes are TRBV11-2 and TRBJ2-7, with TRBD1 matching 12 bases. J was trimmed by 3 bases and V by 1 base; bases with no gene match: 4. Germline V CDR1 and CDR2: SGHAT, FQNNGV. The CDR3 length is 16 residues. CDR3 sequence: CASSLAGTGGSYEQYF. The CDR3 DNA reads as TGTGCCAGCAGCTTAGCCGGGACAGGGGGCAGCTACGAGCAGTACTTC.

J is TRBJ1-2 and V is TRBV29-1, with D perhaps TRBD1 (6 bases). The CDR3 has 13 residues. V was cut by 4 bases and J by 3 bases, with 12 bases left in between. The V gene's germline CDR1 is SQVTM and CDR2 ANQGSEA. CDR3 protein: CSVGGALHYGYTF. CDR3 coding DNA: TGCAGCGTTGGGGGGGCCCTCCACTATGGCTACACCTTC.

The J gene is TRBJ1-1, the V gene TRBV18, with 7 nucleotides matching TRBD1. CDR1 and CDR2 (germline): KGHSH, LQKENI. V gave up 2 bases and J gave up 0 bases; unmatched junction bases: 6. This CDR3 is 16 amino acids long. This chain's CDR3 is CASSPMGQYMNTEAFF. The CDR3 bases are TGTGCCAGCTCACCAATGGGACAGTACATGAACACTGAAGCTTTCTTT.

The chain employs TRBV29-1 and TRBJ2-7; TRBD2 aligns across 8 bases. The V gene's germline CDR1 is SQVTM and CDR2 ANQGSEA. The CDR3 covers 15 residues. V was clipped by 4 bases and J by 6 bases; unmatched bases: 14. The CDR3 reads CSVARGGPRSGEQYF. CDR3 DNA: TGCAGCGTTGCTCGGGGGGGGCCCCGGAGTGGCGAGCAGTACTTC.